This T cell receptor beta chain was captured in a study of CD8 T cells in Susac syndrome. Both CD4+ and CD8+ T cells were negatively isolated, and TEMRA cells underwent FACS enrichment. The study, taken as a whole, reports: The study's TCR sequencing and HLA analysis drew on a certain number of individuals. That number was acknowledged as relatively small.

RNA, at roughly 0.5 to 1 ug, was reverse transcribed with random hexamers. Across 54 Vbeta and 13 Jbeta, TCR beta CDR3 was amplified with immunoSEQ multiplex PCR. TCRdb re-derived calls from the immunoSEQ multiplex PCR reads in MiXCR, one entry per CDR3 protein. The data contain some 450,000 distinct CDR3 sequences, roughly 85% of them singletons. On this clonotype itself: Its target is unknown.

This clonotype was sampled from a human donor with multiple sclerosis. The specimen sequenced was CD8+ T cells from PBMCs.

CDR3 in amino acids: CASSHFGGSRNEKLFF. DNA for the CDR3: TGTGCCAGCAGCCATTTCGGGGGTTCAAGAAATGAAAAACTGTTTTTT. The V call is TRBV11-2, the J call TRBJ1-4, with D possibly being TRBD1 (5 bases). Germline CDR1 is SGHAT and CDR2 is FQNNGV. This CDR3 is 16 amino acids long. Deletions cut 5 bases from V and 5 bases from J, with 18 bases between.